This T cell receptor (beta chain) was identified in a study of Ad26.COV2.S vaccination and SARS-CoV-2 variants. TCRdb keeps only in-frame clones here, not all; method: immunoSEQ multiplex PCR. Of 440,000 or so clones in the sample, around 90% are singletons; the top ten hold about 4.4%. This CDR3 has 16 amino acids. Germline V lookup: CDR1 SGDLS, CDR2 YYNGEE. V lost 0 bases, J lost 5 bases, and 17 bases lay in between. The treatment is: 19 received Ad26.COV2.S at low or high dose, single or two shots; roughly 5 received placebo; per-sample allocation not given. Sampling was performed 63 days after the first vaccine or placebo injection.

This receptor was taken from a person aged 18-65 years who received the Ad26.COV2.S COVID-19 vaccine or a placebo. The chain joins TRBV9 to TRBJ2-5; a possible D gene is TRBD1 (7 bases). The starting material was peripheral blood, obtained in a trial of Ad26.COV2.S vaccine versus placebo. The CDR3 coding sequence is TGTGCCAGCAGCGTAGGAGGGCAGGGGGGTCGGGAGACCCAGTACTTC. This encodes CASSVGGQGGRETQYF.